This is a list of T cell receptor beta chains from one sample in a study of beta chain features in type 1 diabetes. The data were produced by immunoSEQ multiplex PCR, yet TCRdb's version contains in-frame clones alone and is incomplete. The sample includes 250,000 to 350,000 clones, about 11% seen only once; the top ten take 0.015%. The sequencing input was naive CD4+ T cells from blood. Source of these receptors: a woman in her 30s in good health. The CDR3 runs from the conserved cysteine through the conserved F or W. Each record gives: J gene, V gene, clone size, D gene, CDR3 protein, CDR3 DNA. The D gene is left open where the match is weak. Expanded clones get a size class; other rows say once, few or many, or leave the size out.

J gene: TRBJ2-4
V gene: TRBV5-1
clone size: NA
D gene: TRBD1
CDR3 protein: CASSHRTGLAKNIQYF
CDR3 DNA: TGCGCCAGCAGCCATAGGACAGGACTAGCCAAAAACATTCAGTACTTC

J gene: TRBJ2-1
V gene: TRBV9
clone size: few
D gene: TRBD2
CDR3 protein: CASSRSGSKNEQFF
CDR3 DNA: TGTGCCAGCAGCAGAAGCGGGAGTAAGAATGAGCAGTTCTTC

J gene: TRBJ2-5
V gene: TRBV7-2
clone size: few
D gene: NA
CDR3 protein: CASSWGRLVRETQYF
CDR3 DNA: TGTGCCAGCAGCTGGGGACGACTAGTTAGAGAGACCCAGTACTTC

J gene: TRBJ2-7
V gene: TRBV18
clone size: NA
D gene: NA
CDR3 protein: CASSRSSYEQYF
CDR3 DNA: TGTGCCAGCTCACGCAGCTCCTACGAGCAGTACTTC

J gene: TRBJ1-2
V gene: TRBV6-5
clone size: few
D gene: NA
CDR3 protein: CASSYSPTGNYGYTF
CDR3 DNA: TGTGCCAGCAGTTACAGTCCCACAGGGAACTATGGCTACACCTTC

J gene: TRBJ2-7
V gene: TRBV7-2
clone size: NA
D gene: TRBD2
CDR3 protein: CASSSRSLTQTGGRNEQYF
CDR3 DNA: TGTGCCAGCAGCTCCCGCTCTCTAACCCAAACGGGGGGGCGAAACGAGCAGTACTTC

J gene: TRBJ2-7
V gene: TRBV7-6
clone size: few
D gene: NA
CDR3 protein: CASGRGPTYEQYF
CDR3 DNA: TGTGCCAGTGGCAGGGGACCAACCTACGAGCAGTACTTC

J gene: TRBJ2-3
V gene: TRBV6-5
clone size: few
D gene: TRBD2
CDR3 protein: CASSYLAGGPFDTQYF
CDR3 DNA: TGTGCCAGCAGTTACTTGGCGGGAGGGCCGTTCGATACGCAGTATTTT

J gene: TRBJ2-7
V gene: TRBV4-1
clone size: NA
D gene: TRBD2
CDR3 protein: CASSQVSVGLAGGWEQYF
CDR3 DNA: TGCGCCAGCAGCCAAGTCTCGGTGGGACTAGCGGGAGGTTGGGAGCAGTACTTC

J gene: TRBJ2-7
V gene: TRBV28
clone size: NA
D gene: TRBD2
CDR3 protein: CASSPRTSGSPEQYF
CDR3 DNA: TGTGCCAGCAGTCCGAGGACTAGCGGGAGTCCCGAGCAGTACTTC

J gene: TRBJ2-7
V gene: TRBV5-4
clone size: NA
D gene: TRBD2
CDR3 protein: CASSSPLAGPYEQYF
CDR3 DNA: TGTGCCAGCAGCTCCCCTCTAGCGGGACCCTACGAGCAGTACTTC

J gene: TRBJ2-2
V gene: TRBV18
clone size: NA
D gene: TRBD2
CDR3 protein: CASSPPIAGRNTGELFF
CDR3 DNA: TGTGCCAGCTCACCACCAATAGCGGGAAGGAACACCGGGGAGCTGTTTTTT

J gene: TRBJ2-7
V gene: TRBV5-4
clone size: NA
D gene: TRBD1
CDR3 protein: CASSSSRQGSEQYF
CDR3 DNA: TGTGCCAGCAGCTCGAGCCGACAGGGCTCCGAGCAGTACTTC

J gene: TRBJ1-1
V gene: TRBV28
clone size: NA
D gene: TRBD1
CDR3 protein: CASSDRGDTEAFF
CDR3 DNA: TGTGCCAGCAGTGACAGGGGGGACACTGAAGCTTTCTTT

J gene: TRBJ2-5
V gene: TRBV10-2
clone size: NA
D gene: NA
CDR3 protein: CASLGDTETQYF
CDR3 DNA: TGCGCCAGCTTGGGGGACACGGAGACCCAGTACTTC

J gene: TRBJ1-2
V gene: TRBV10-3
clone size: NA
D gene: NA
CDR3 protein: CAIRGSGQSGYTF
CDR3 DNA: TGTGCCATCAGAGGATCCGGACAGAGCGGCTACACCTTC